Here is one T cell receptor beta chain with its context. In the original analysis: Amplification of reference gene primers was used by the study to estimate nucleated cell counts. Measured with immunoSEQ multiplex PCR; TCRdb has only the in-frame clones, and not every one. D and trimming come from the DNA, and the V and J calls and clone size come from that table. The sample consists of roughly 200,000 clones, more than 70% of them appearing once. Germline V lookup: CDR1 LNHNV, CDR2 YYDKDF (reference sequence). The CDR3 sequence is 16 residues long. Trimming pared 0 bases from V and 5 bases from J, leaving 16 bases between. The data are from a study of blood T cell repertoires in COVID-19. Across the whole study: Some COVID-19 samples were acute and others convalescent; all came from the United States, Italy and Spain. Sources were T cells, B-cell-depleted T cells, or PBMCs; the material itself was cDNA or gDNA.

Sequencing was done on a sample of peripheral blood. This chain joins TRBV15 and TRBJ1-2; TRBD1 might be the D (5 bases). The clonotype originates from a woman of 80 years or more with active or convalescent COVID-19. The CDR3 DNA is TGTGCCACCAGCAGAGATCAGGGCAGCTCCGCGTATGGCTACACCTTC. Its translation: CATSRDQGSSAYGYTF.